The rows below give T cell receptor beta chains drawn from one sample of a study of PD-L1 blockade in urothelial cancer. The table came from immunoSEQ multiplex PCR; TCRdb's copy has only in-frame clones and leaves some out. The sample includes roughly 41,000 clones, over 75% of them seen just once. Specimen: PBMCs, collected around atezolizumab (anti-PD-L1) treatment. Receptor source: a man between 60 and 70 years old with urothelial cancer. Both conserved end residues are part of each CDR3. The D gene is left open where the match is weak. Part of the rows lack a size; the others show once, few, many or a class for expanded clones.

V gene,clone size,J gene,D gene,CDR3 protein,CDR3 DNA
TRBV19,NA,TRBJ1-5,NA,CASSEAFGGPQHF,TGTGCCAGTAGCGAAGCCTTCGGGGGGCCCCAGCATTTT
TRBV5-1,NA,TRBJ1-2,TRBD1,CASSLREGAGYGYTF,TGCGCCAGCAGCCTAAGAGAGGGGGCTGGCTATGGCTACACCTTC
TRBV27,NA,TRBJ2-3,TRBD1,CASSLLGGRTDTQYF,TGTGCCAGCAGTTTATTAGGGGGCCGGACAGATACGCAGTATTTT
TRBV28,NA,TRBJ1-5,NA,CASSQGLVQPQHF,TGTGCCAGCAGCCAGGGGTTGGTTCAGCCCCAGCATTTT
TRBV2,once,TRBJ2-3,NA,CASSEFSRGFTDTQYF,TGTGCCAGCAGTGAATTCTCTCGGGGGTTCACAGATACGCAGTATTTT
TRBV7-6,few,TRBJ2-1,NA,CASSSLRGNEQFF,TGTGCCAGCAGCAGCCTCCGCGGGAATGAGCAGTTCTTC
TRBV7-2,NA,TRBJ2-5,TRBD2,CASSSWTSGVQETQYF,TGTGCCAGCAGCTCCTGGACTAGCGGGGTCCAGGAGACCCAGTACTTC
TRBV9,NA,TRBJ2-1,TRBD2,CASSTPSGGRSEQFF,TGTGCCAGCAGCACGCCTAGCGGGGGGCGGAGTGAGCAGTTCTTC
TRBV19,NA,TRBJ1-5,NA,CASNPEDFDNQPQHF,TGTGCCAGTAACCCAGAGGACTTCGACAATCAGCCCCAGCATTTT
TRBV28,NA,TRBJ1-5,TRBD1,CASRTGVWQPQHF,TGTGCCAGCCGTACAGGGGTTTGGCAGCCCCAGCATTTT
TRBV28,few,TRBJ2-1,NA,CASIPTPGATYNEQFF,TGTGCCAGCATCCCCACCCCAGGGGCCACCTACAATGAGCAGTTCTTC
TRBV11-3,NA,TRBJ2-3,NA,CASSLGGGSGTDTQYF,TGTGCCAGCAGCTTAGGAGGGGGTTCAGGCACAGATACGCAGTATTTT
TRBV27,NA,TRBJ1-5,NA,CASSEEQSGNQPQHF,TGTGCCAGCAGTGAAGAACAGTCGGGCAATCAGCCCCAGCATTTT
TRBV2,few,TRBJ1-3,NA,CASSDNRPSSGNTIYF,TGTGCCAGCAGTGATAACAGGCCCAGCTCTGGAAACACCATATATTTT
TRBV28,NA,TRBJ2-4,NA,CASRKRNSGVAKNIQYF,TGTGCCAGCAGGAAGAGAAATTCGGGGGTAGCCAAAAACATTCAGTACTTC
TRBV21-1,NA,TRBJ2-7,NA,CARGSRDRENEQYF,TGTGCCAGAGGGTCAAGGGACAGGGAAAACGAGCAGTACTTC
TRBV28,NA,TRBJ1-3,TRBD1,CASFHGQGGSGNTIYF,TGTGCCAGCTTCCACGGACAGGGAGGCTCTGGAAACACCATATATTTT
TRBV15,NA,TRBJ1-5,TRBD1,CATTQRFQAGGVYSNQPQHF,TGTGCCACCACCCAGAGATTTCAGGCAGGGGGCGTCTATAGCAATCAGCCCCAGCATTTT
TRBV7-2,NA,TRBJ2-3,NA,CASSLGLANTDTQYF,TGTGCCAGCAGCTTAGGCTTAGCAAACACAGATACGCAGTATTTT
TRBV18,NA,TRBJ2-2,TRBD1,CASSLRDRDIGELFF,TGTGCCAGCTCGCTCCGGGACAGGGATATCGGGGAGCTGTTTTTT
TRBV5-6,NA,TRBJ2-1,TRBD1,CASSLGRGRDDYNEQFF,TGTGCCAGCAGCTTGGGAAGGGGGCGCGACGACTACAATGAGCAGTTCTTC
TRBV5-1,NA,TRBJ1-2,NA,CASSLATRGRDYDYTF,TGCGCCAGCAGCTTGGCCACGAGGGGAAGGGACTATGACTACACCTTC
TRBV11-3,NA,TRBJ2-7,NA,CASSRGLPYEQYF,TGTGCCAGCAGCCGCGGGCTCCCCTACGAGCAGTACTTC
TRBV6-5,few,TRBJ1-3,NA,CASSYGGGVGSYTIYF,TGTGCCAGCAGTTACGGCGGCGGGGTGGGATCTTACACCATATATTTT
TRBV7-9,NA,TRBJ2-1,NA,CASSLASVTPNNEQFF,TGTGCCAGCAGCTTAGCGAGTGTCACGCCAAACAATGAGCAGTTCTTC
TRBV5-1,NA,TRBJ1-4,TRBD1,CASSATGVFEKLFF,TGCGCCAGCAGCGCCACAGGGGTATTCGAAAAACTGTTTTTT
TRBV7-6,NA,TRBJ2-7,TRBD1,CASSYIQGGTYEQYF,TGTGCCAGCAGCTATATACAGGGGGGTACCTACGAGCAGTACTTC
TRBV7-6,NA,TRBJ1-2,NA,CASSLTGTYGYTF,TGTGCCAGCAGCTTAACAGGGACCTATGGCTACACCTTC
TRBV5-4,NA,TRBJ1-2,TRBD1,CASSLPGQGASGYTF,TGTGCCAGCAGCTTGCCGGGACAGGGGGCAAGTGGCTACACCTTC
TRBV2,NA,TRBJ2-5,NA,CASRGDRYQETQYF,TGTGCCAGCAGAGGAGACAGGTACCAAGAGACCCAGTACTTC
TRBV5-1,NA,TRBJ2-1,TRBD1,CASSKGQGNEQFF,TGCGCCAGCAGCAAAGGACAGGGTAATGAGCAGTTCTTC
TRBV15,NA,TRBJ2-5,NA,CATSSPREGGTQYF,TGTGCCACCAGCAGTCCACGAGAGGGAGGGACCCAGTACTTC
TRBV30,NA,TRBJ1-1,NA,CAWSPRPGREAEAFF,TGTGCCTGGAGTCCAAGACCCGGACGGGAGGCTGAAGCTTTCTTT
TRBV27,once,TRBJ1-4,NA,CASSLYKTGFNEKLFF,TGTGCCAGCAGTCTTTATAAGACAGGCTTTAATGAAAAACTGTTTTTT
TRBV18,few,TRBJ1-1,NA,CASSPGQNTEAFF,TGTGCCAGCTCGCCAGGACAGAACACTGAAGCTTTCTTT
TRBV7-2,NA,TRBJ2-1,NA,CASSYGDRYNEQFF,TGTGCCAGCAGCTACGGAGACAGGTACAATGAGCAGTTCTTC
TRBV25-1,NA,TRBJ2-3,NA,CASSDGALYTQYF,TGTGCCAGCAGTGATGGGGCTCTGTATACGCAGTATTTT
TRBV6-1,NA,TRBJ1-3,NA,CASSDGGLYLSGNTIYF,TGTGCCAGCAGTGATGGAGGACTGTACCTATCTGGAAACACCATATATTTT
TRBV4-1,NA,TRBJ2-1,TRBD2,CASRDTGTSGRYNEQFF,TGCGCCAGCAGGGATACCGGGACTAGCGGACGATACAATGAGCAGTTCTTC
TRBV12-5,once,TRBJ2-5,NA,CASASPGRQETQYF,TGTGCTAGTGCCTCCCCAGGGCGCCAAGAGACCCAGTACTTC
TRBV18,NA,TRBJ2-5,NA,CASSPREPGQETQYF,TGTGCCAGCTCACCAAGGGAGCCGGGGCAAGAGACCCAGTACTTC
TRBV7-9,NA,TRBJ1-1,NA,CASSLVLGGANTEAFF,TGTGCCAGCAGCTTAGTACTCGGGGGTGCGAACACTGAAGCTTTCTTT
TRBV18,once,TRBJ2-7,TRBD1,CASSPTGAHEQYF,TGTGCCAGCTCACCAACAGGGGCCCACGAGCAGTACTTC
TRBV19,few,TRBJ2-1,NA,CASSIWPLGVAEIHNEQFF,TGTGCCAGTAGTATCTGGCCGCTGGGGGTAGCGGAGATACACAATGAGCAGTTCTTC
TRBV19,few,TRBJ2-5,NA,CASSGRVEGSETQYF,TGTGCCAGTAGTGGACGTGTAGAGGGAAGCGAGACCCAGTACTTC
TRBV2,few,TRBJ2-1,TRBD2,CASNPTSGGYNEQFF,TGTGCCAGCAACCCGACTAGCGGGGGGTACAATGAGCAGTTCTTC
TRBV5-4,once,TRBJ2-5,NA,CASSSTVGGRGRQTQYF,TGTGCCAGCAGCTCAACCGTTGGTGGCAGGGGAAGGCAGACCCAGTACTTC
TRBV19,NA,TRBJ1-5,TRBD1,CASRQGAQPQHF,TGTGCCAGTAGGCAGGGGGCTCAGCCCCAGCATTTT
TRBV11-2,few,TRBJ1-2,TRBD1,CASSRLARGTAYGYTF,TGTGCCAGCAGCCGACTCGCTCGTGGGACAGCTTATGGCTACACCTTC
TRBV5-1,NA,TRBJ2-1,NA,CASSSVTSEEQFF,TGCGCCAGCAGCTCAGTTACTAGTGAGGAGCAGTTCTTC
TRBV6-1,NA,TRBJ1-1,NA,CASSVAARGLDEAFF,TGTGCCAGCAGTGTTGCGGCCAGGGGCTTGGATGAAGCTTTCTTT
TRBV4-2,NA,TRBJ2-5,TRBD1,CASSQDTGTGETQYF,TGTGCCAGCAGCCAAGATACGGGGACAGGTGAGACCCAGTACTTC
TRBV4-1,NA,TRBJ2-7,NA,CASSQGMDSSYEQYF,TGCGCCAGCAGCCAAGGGATGGACAGCTCCTACGAGCAGTACTTC
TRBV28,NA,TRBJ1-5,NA,CASIPARAGVGQPQHF,TGTGCCAGCATTCCGGCGAGGGCAGGGGTCGGTCAGCCCCAGCATTTT
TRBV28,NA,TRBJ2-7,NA,CASSSSSYEQYF,TGTGCCAGCAGTTCGAGCTCCTACGAGCAGTACTTC
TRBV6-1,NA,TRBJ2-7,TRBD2,CASSVLAGDWYEQYF,TGTGCCAGCAGCGTATTAGCGGGGGATTGGTACGAGCAGTACTTC
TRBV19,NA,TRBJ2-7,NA,CATAASGGYEQYF,TGTGCCACCGCGGCCTCAGGAGGCTACGAGCAGTACTTC
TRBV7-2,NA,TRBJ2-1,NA,CASSPRGIKYNEQFF,TGTGCCAGCAGCCCTCGGGGGATAAAATACAATGAGCAGTTCTTC
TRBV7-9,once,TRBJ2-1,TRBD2,CASSLHSGGRGNEQFF,TGTGCCAGCAGCTTGCATAGCGGGGGCCGGGGGAATGAGCAGTTCTTC
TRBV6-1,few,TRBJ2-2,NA,CASSEQGGNTGELFF,TGTGCCAGCAGTGAGCAGGGTGGGAACACCGGGGAGCTGTTTTTT